One T cell receptor (beta chain) is described in this entry. Its antigen is undetermined. The data belong to a study of OX40 agonist ivuxolimab in advanced cancers. In the study overall: Anti-PD-1, anti-PD-L1 or anti-CTLA-4 therapy given earlier was allowed, and approximately 40% had some.

V lost 4 bases and J 0 bases, leaving 10 bases between the germline ends. This CDR3 is 15 amino acids long. Germline V gene sequence: CDR1 SGHVS, CDR2 FQNEAQ. The data were produced by immunoSEQ multiplex PCR, yet TCRdb's version contains in-frame clones alone and is incomplete. The sample includes 25,000 to 35,000 clones, around 84% of them seen just once. Study-level results: The expanded peripheral T cells' antigen specificity was not determined. Among the lowest peripheral clonal expansion occurred in 0.1-3.0 mg/kg partial responders. Also showing low normalized T-cell clonal expansion were some of the nonresponders.

This chain uses TRBV7-8 with TRBJ1-5, with D tentatively TRBD1 (6 bases). This clonotype was obtained from an adult with an advanced solid tumor such as melanoma, head and neck, liver or kidney cancer. Sequencing used CD4+ or CD8+ T cells sorted from blood, obtained in a trial of the OX40 agonist ivuxolimab. The CDR3 DNA reads as TGTGCCAGCAGCTCCACAGGGTATAGCAATCAGCCCCAGCATTTT. Amino acids: CASSSTGYSNQPQHF.